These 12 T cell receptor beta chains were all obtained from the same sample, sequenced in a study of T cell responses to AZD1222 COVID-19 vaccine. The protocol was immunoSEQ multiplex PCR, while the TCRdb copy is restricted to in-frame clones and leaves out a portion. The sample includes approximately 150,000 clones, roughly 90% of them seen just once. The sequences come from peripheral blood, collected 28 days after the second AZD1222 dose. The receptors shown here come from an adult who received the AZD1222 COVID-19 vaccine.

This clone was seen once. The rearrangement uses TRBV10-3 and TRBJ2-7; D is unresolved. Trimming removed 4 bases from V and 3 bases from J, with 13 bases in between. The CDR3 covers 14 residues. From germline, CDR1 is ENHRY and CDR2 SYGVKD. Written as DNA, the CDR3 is TGTGCCATCAGTGGGTACACCGCCCACTACGAGCAGTACTTC. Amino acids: CAISGYTAHYEQYF.

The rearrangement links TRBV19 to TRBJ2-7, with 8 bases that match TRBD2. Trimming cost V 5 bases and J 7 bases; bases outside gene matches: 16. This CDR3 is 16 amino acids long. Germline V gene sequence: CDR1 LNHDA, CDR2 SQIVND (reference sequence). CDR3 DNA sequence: TGTGCCAGTAGTCAACTAGCGGAACCCAGGGTGGGGGAGCAGTACTTC. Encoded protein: CASSQLAEPRVGEQYF.

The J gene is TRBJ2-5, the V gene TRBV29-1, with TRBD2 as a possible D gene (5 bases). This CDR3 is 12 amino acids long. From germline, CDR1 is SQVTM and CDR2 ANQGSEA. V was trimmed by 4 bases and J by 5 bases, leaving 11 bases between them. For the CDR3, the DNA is TGCAGCGTTGGCCGGGATTGGGAGACCCAGTACTTC. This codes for CSVGRDWETQYF.

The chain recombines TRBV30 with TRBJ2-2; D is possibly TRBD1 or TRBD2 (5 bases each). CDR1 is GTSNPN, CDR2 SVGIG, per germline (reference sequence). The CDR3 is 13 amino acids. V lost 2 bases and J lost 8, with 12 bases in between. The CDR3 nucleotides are TGTGCCTGGAGTCCCACTAGGGGAGGGGAGCTGTTTTTT. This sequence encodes CAWSPTRGGELFF.

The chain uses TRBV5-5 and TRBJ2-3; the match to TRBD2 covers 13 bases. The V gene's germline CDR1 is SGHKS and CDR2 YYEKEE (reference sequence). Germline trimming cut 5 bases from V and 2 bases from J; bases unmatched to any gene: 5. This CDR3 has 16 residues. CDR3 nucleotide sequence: TGTGCCAGCAGGGGGACTAGCGGGACGTTCACAGATACGCAGTATTTT. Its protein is CASRGTSGTFTDTQYF.

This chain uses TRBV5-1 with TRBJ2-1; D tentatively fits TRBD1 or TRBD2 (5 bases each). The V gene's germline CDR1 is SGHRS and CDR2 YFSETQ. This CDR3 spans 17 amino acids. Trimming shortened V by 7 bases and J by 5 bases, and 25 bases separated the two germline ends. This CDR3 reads CASRTGPTSSGHNEQFF. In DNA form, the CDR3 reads TGCGCCAGCCGAACGGGGCCTACCTCCTCCGGCCACAATGAGCAGTTCTTC.

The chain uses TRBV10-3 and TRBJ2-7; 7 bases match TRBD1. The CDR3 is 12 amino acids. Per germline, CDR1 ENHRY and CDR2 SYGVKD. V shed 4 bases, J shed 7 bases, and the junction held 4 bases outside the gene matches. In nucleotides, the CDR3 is TGTGCCATCAGTGCAGACAGGGAAGAGCAGTACTTC. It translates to CAISADREEQYF.

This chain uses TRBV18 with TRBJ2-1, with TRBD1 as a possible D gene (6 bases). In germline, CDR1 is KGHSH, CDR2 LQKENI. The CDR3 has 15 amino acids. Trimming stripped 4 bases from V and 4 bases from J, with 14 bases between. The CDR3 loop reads CASSRRQELYNEQFF. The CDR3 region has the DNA TGTGCCAGCTCACGAAGACAGGAACTATACAATGAGCAGTTCTTC.

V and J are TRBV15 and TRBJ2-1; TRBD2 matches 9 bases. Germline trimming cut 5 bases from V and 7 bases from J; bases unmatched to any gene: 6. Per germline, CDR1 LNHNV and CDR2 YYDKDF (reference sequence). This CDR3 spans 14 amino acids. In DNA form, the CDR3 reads TGTGCCACCAGCGTGACGAGCGGGAGGAATGAGCAGTTCTTC. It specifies CATSVTSGRNEQFF.

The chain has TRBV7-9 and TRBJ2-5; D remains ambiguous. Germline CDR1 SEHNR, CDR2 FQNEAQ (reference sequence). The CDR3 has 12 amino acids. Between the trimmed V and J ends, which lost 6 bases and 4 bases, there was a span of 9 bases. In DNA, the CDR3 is TGTGCCAGCAGTCTCCTGGGAGAGACCCAGTACTTC. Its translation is CASSLLGETQYF. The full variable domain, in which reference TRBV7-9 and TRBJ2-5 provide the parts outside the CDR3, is DTGVSQNPRHKITKRGQNVTFRCDPISEHNRLYWYRQTLGQGPEFLTYFQNEAQLEKSRLLSDRFSAERPKGSFSTLEIQRTEQGDSAMYLCASSLLGETQYFGPGTRLLVL.

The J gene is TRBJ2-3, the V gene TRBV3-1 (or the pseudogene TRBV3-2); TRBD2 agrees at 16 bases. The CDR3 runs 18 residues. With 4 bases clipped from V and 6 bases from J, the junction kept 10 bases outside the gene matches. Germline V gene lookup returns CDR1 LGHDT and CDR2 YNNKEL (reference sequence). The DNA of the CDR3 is TGTGCCAGCAGCCTCGGGACTAGCGGGAGGGCCGCGTGGGATACGCAGTATTTT. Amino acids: CASSLGTSGRAAWDTQYF.

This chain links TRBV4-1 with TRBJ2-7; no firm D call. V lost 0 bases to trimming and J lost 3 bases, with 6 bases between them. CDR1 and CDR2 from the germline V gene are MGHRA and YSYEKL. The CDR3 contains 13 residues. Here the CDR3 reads CASSQDPYYEQYF. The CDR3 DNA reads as TGCGCCAGCAGCCAAGATCCTTACTACGAGCAGTACTTC.